The rows below give T cell receptor beta chains drawn from one sample of a study of blood T cells in healthy people across ages. TCRdb itself ran the 5' RACE reads through MiXCR, one entry per CDR3 protein. Found here are roughly 1.5 million distinct CDR3 sequences, about 42% of them singletons; the top ten hold just over 4%. The specimen sequenced was blood. These receptors came from a woman aged 18-29 years in good health. Each CDR3 is given with its conserved first and last residue. Each record gives: D gene, J gene, clone size, V gene, CDR3 protein, CDR3 DNA. The D gene is left open where the match is weak. Not every row has a clone size; where given, it reads once, few, many or a size class.

>TRBD1|TRBJ2-3|-|TRBV20-1
CSAKGTGTDTQYF
TGCAGTGCCAAAGGGACAGGCACAGATACGCAGTATTTT
>-|TRBJ2-7|-|TRBV29-1
CSVAPIDRSYEQYF
TGCAGCGTTGCTCCCATAGACAGGTCCTACGAGCAGTACTTC
>-|TRBJ1-1|few|TRBV5-1
CASSSTLTGLGTEAFF
TGCGCCAGCAGCTCAACGTTGACGGGCCTGGGCACTGAAGCTTTCTTT
>TRBD1|TRBJ1-2|few|TRBV29-1
CSVTTGGDYGYTF
TGCAGCGTTACGACAGGGGGGGACTATGGCTACACCTTC
>TRBD2|TRBJ2-7|once|TRBV6-5
CASSSHGLAGGYEQYF
TGTGCCAGCAGTTCACATGGACTAGCGGGGGGCTACGAGCAGTACTTC
>-|TRBJ2-1|-|TRBV14
CASSQRIVPDEQFF
TGTGCCAGCAGCCAACGAATAGTCCCCGATGAGCAGTTCTTC
>-|TRBJ2-1|many|TRBV5-1
CASSLASGSYNEQFF
TGCGCCAGCAGCTTGGCTTCAGGGTCCTACAATGAGCAGTTCTTC
>-|TRBJ2-5|few|TRBV25-1
CASSERDGQETQYF
TGTGCCAGCAGTGAACGAGACGGTCAAGAGACCCAGTACTTC
>-|TRBJ2-7|-|TRBV20-1
CSARDLDNPYNEQYF
TGCAGTGCTAGAGATCTGGACAACCCGTACAATGAGCAGTACTTC
>-|TRBJ2-1|-|TRBV10-3
CAISESRAAAYNEQFF
TGTGCCATCAGTGAGTCGAGGGCAGCGGCCTACAATGAGCAGTTCTTC
>-|TRBJ2-7|-|TRBV18
CASSLGFAYEQYF
TGTGCCAGCTCACTCGGGTTTGCCTACGAGCAGTACTTC
>-|TRBJ2-6|-|TRBV20-1
CSAIKVAGANVLTF
TGCAGTGCCATCAAAGTGGCTGGGGCCAACGTCCTGACTTTC
>-|TRBJ2-3|-|TRBV2
CASSEFGVEDTQYF
TGTGCCAGCAGTGAATTCGGGGTGGAAGATACGCAGTATTTT
>-|TRBJ1-1|-|TRBV7-2
CASRRGEMNTEAFF
TGTGCCAGCCGGAGGGGGGAGATGAACACTGAAGCTTTCTTT
>TRBD1|TRBJ1-2|few|TRBV27
CASSSGDSMAYGYTF
TGTGCCAGCAGTTCGGGGGACAGCATGGCCTATGGCTACACCTTC
>-|TRBJ1-2|-|TRBV27
CASSPRRQWRYGYTF
TGTGCCAGCAGTCCTCGGCGACAGTGGCGGTATGGCTACACCTTC
>TRBD2|TRBJ2-1|few|TRBV10-3
CAISESTLAGEYSYNEQFF
TGTGCCATCAGTGAGTCGACCCTAGCGGGAGAATACTCCTACAATGAGCAGTTCTTC
>-|TRBJ2-3|-|TRBV20-1
CSARTADTQYF
TGCAGTGCTAGGACGGCAGATACGCAGTATTTT
>-|TRBJ2-3|-|TRBV4-2
CASSQDLAEGYTDTQYF
TGTGCCAGCAGCCAAGATCTGGCTGAGGGCTACACAGATACGCAGTATTTT
>-|TRBJ2-3|-|TRBV20-1
CSAPRRGLSDTQYF
TGCAGTGCTCCCAGGCGGGGGCTCTCAGATACGCAGTATTTT
>TRBD2|TRBJ2-1|-|TRBV20-1
CSAPRTSGSEQFF
TGCAGTGCCCCCCGGACTAGCGGCTCTGAGCAGTTCTTC
>-|TRBJ2-5|few|TRBV14
CASSMTDQETQYF
TGTGCCAGCAGTATGACAGACCAAGAGACCCAGTACTTC
>-|TRBJ2-7|-|TRBV29-1
CSAAGEGWASYEQYF
TGCAGCGCCGCCGGTGAGGGTTGGGCCTCCTACGAGCAGTACTTC
>-|TRBJ2-7|-|TRBV6-1
CASVASYEQYF
TGTGCCAGCGTAGCTTCCTACGAGCAGTACTTC
>-|TRBJ2-7|many|TRBV9
CASSVGTAYEQYF
TGTGCCAGCAGTGTGGGGACGGCCTACGAGCAGTACTTC
>-|TRBJ1-1|-|TRBV12-3/TRBV12-4
CASRAAVENTEAFF
TGTGCCAGCAGGGCCGCGGTAGAGAACACTGAAGCTTTCTTT
>TRBD1|TRBJ1-6|few|TRBV7-2
CASSLQGALNSPLHF
TGTGCCAGCAGCCTGCAGGGGGCTTTGAATTCACCCCTCCACTTT
>-|TRBJ2-3|-|TRBV12-3/TRBV12-4
CASTRERSADTQYF
TGTGCCAGCACACGGGAGCGGTCGGCAGATACGCAGTATTTT
>TRBD1|TRBJ1-5|-|TRBV20-1
CSASPGQLNSNQPQHF
TGCAGTGCTTCGCCGGGACAGTTAAATAGCAATCAGCCCCAGCATTTT
>-|TRBJ2-2|-|TRBV4-2
CASSQDQRVVANTGELFF
TGTGCCAGCAGCCAAGATCAGCGGGTAGTTGCGAACACCGGGGAGCTGTTTTTT
>-|TRBJ2-1|-|TRBV2
CASGGQLDEQFF
TGTGCCAGCGGTGGACAGCTAGATGAGCAGTTCTTC
>-|TRBJ2-7|-|TRBV5-1
CASSLDVRGTYEQYF
TGCGCCAGCAGCTTGGATGTCCGAGGGACCTACGAGCAGTACTTC
>TRBD2|TRBJ2-1|-|TRBV3-1
CASSQERLAGWQFF
TGTGCCAGCAGCCAAGAGAGACTAGCGGGGTGGCAGTTCTTC
>-|TRBJ2-3|-|TRBV20-1
CSARDYHTDTQYF
TGCAGTGCTAGGGACTACCACACAGATACGCAGTATTTT
>-|TRBJ1-1|-|TRBV7-9
CASRFHRDLNTEAFF
TGTGCCAGCAGATTTCACAGGGATTTGAACACTGAAGCTTTCTTT
>-|TRBJ1-2|few|TRBV20-1
CSARYREDYGYTF
TGCAGTGCTAGATACAGGGAGGACTATGGCTACACCTTC
>-|TRBJ1-1|-|TRBV29-1
CSVEGPGNTEAFF
TGCAGCGTTGAGGGCCCGGGGAACACTGAAGCTTTCTTT
>TRBD2|TRBJ2-1|few|TRBV27
CASSSRLAGVGEQFF
TGTGCCAGCAGTTCTCGCCTAGCGGGAGTCGGTGAGCAGTTCTTC
>-|TRBJ2-3|-|TRBV7-9
CASSLVQGGADTQYF
TGTGCCAGCAGCTTAGTTCAGGGAGGCGCAGATACGCAGTATTTT
>-|TRBJ2-1|-|TRBV27
CASGPGSYNEQFF
TGTGCCAGTGGGCCGGGGAGCTACAATGAGCAGTTCTTC
>TRBD1|TRBJ1-2|few|TRBV18
CASSSDRGDNGYTF
TGTGCCAGCTCAAGCGACAGGGGAGATAATGGCTACACCTTC
>-|TRBJ1-2|few|TRBV4-3
CASSQETVTNYGYTF
TGCGCCAGCAGCCAAGAAACGGTAACTAACTATGGCTACACCTTC
>-|TRBJ2-3|-|TRBV2
CAGKRWEADTQYF
TGTGCCGGAAAGCGATGGGAAGCAGATACGCAGTATTTT
>-|TRBJ2-1|few|TRBV4-3
CASSQFSYNEQFF
TGCGCCAGCAGCCAGTTTTCCTACAATGAGCAGTTCTTC
>-|TRBJ2-2|-|TRBV12-3/TRBV12-4
CASRRNRGTGELFF
TGTGCCAGCAGACGGAACCGGGGCACCGGGGAGCTGTTTTTT
>TRBD1|TRBJ1-1|-|TRBV7-2
CATAPTGAPNTEAFF
TGTGCCACCGCACCCACAGGGGCGCCGAACACTGAAGCTTTCTTT
>TRBD1|TRBJ1-2|-|TRBV27
CASKGVRQGLNYGYTF
TGTGCCAGCAAAGGGGTTCGACAGGGCCTTAACTATGGCTACACCTTC
>-|TRBJ1-4|-|TRBV6-2/TRBV6-3
CASSWTGTLNEKLFF
TGTGCCAGCAGTTGGACCGGGACCTTAAATGAAAAACTGTTTTTT
>TRBD1|TRBJ1-5|-|TRBV6-2/TRBV6-3
CASSYRTDRGFSNQPQHF
TGTGCCAGCAGTTATAGGACGGACAGGGGATTTAGCAATCAGCCCCAGCATTTT
>-|TRBJ2-5|-|TRBV24-1
CATSEQGQETQYF
TGTGCCACCAGTGAGCAGGGGCAAGAGACCCAGTACTTC
>TRBD2|TRBJ2-1|few|TRBV20-1
CSARAPSGARNEQFF
TGCAGTGCTAGAGCCCCCAGCGGGGCGAGAAATGAGCAGTTCTTC
>-|TRBJ1-4|once|TRBV10-3
CAISPGSLVNEKLFF
TGTGCCATCAGCCCAGGGAGTTTGGTTAATGAAAAACTGTTTTTT
>-|TRBJ1-5|few|TRBV28
CASSFSGLGNQPQHF
TGTGCCAGCAGTTTTTCCGGGTTGGGCAATCAGCCCCAGCATTTT
>-|TRBJ1-2|-|TRBV5-1
CASSLEDGSFYGYTF
TGCGCCAGCAGCTTGGAGGACGGATCCTTCTATGGCTACACCTTC